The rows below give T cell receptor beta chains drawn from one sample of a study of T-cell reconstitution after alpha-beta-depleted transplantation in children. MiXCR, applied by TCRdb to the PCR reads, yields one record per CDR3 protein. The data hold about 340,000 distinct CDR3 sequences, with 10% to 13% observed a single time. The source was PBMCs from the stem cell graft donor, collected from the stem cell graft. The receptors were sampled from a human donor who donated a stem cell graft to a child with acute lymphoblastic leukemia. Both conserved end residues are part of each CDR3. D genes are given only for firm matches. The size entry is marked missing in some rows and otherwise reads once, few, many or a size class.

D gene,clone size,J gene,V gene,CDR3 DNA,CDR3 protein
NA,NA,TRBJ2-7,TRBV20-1,TGCAGTGCCGGAGGCGAGGAGCCATACGAGCAGTACTTC,CSAGGEEPYEQYF
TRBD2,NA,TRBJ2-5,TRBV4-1,TGCGCCAGCAGCCAAGAGAGCGGGAGGGCCAGGGAGACCCAGTACTTC,CASSQESGRARETQYF
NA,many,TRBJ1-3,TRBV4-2,TGTGCCAGCAGCCCGTCCGATGACCGGGGCCCCTCTGGAAACACCATATATTTT,CASSPSDDRGPSGNTIYF
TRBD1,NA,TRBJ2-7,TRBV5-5,TGTGCCAGCAGCTCGCTGACAGGGACGGGGGAGCAGTACTTC,CASSSLTGTGEQYF
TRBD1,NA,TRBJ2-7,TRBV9,TGTGCCAGCAGCGTTGATGGGACAGGGGTTTACGAGCAGTACTTC,CASSVDGTGVYEQYF
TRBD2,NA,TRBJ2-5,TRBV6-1,TGTGCCAGCAGTGACGCCGGGAGGGCCCGGGAGACCCAGTACTTC,CASSDAGRARETQYF
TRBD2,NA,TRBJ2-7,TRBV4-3,TGCGCCAGCAGCCAGGGGGCTAGCGGGAACTACGAGCAGTACTTC,CASSQGASGNYEQYF
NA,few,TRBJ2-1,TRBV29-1,TGCAGCGTTGGGGCGAGGGCTTCCTACAATGAGCAGTTCTTC,CSVGARASYNEQFF
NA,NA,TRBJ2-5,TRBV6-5,TGTGCCAGCAGGGATTACGAGGAGACCCAGTACTTC,CASRDYEETQYF
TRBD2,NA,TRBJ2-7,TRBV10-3,TGTGCCATCAGTGTAACTAGCGAATACGACCAGTACTTC,CAISVTSEYDQYF
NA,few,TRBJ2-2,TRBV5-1,TGCGCCAGCAGCAGGGGGGTGTACACCGGGGAGCTGTTTTTT,CASSRGVYTGELFF
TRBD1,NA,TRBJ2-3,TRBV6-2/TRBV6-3,TGTGCCAGCAGGCCGGGACAGGGAGTCCGCACAGATACGCAGTATTTT,CASRPGQGVRTDTQYF
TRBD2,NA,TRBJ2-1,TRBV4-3,TGCGCCAGCAGCCAACCCCCCGGGCAGCGGGGTAGCTCCTACAATGAGCAGTTCTTC,CASSQPPGQRGSSYNEQFF
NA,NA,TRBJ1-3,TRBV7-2,TGTGCCAGCAGCTTATGGACTCACTCTGGAAACACCATATATTTT,CASSLWTHSGNTIYF
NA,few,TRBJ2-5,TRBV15,TGTGCCACCAGCTTCTCGGACAATCAAGAGACCCAGTACTTC,CATSFSDNQETQYF
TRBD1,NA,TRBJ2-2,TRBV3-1,TGTGCCAGCAGCCGCCACAGGGGGCCACTCACCGGGGAGCTGTTTTTT,CASSRHRGPLTGELFF
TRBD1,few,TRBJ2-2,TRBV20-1,TGCAGTGCTAGATTAGACACGGACAGGGGGACCGGGGAGCTGTTTTTT,CSARLDTDRGTGELFF
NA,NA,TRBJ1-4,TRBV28,TGTGCCAGCAGTTTTAAGCGGCCAGGGGTGGGTGAAAAACTGTTTTTT,CASSFKRPGVGEKLFF
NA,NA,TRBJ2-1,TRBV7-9,TGTGCCAGCAGCGCAGCGACCAGCGGACCCTCGGGTGAGCAGTTCTTC,CASSAATSGPSGEQFF
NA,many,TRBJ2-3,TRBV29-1,TGCAGCGTTCCCTCTGAAGATACGCAGTATTTT,CSVPSEDTQYF
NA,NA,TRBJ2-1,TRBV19,TGTGCCAGTAGTATGGTACCTTCTGATTACAATGAGCAGTTCTTC,CASSMVPSDYNEQFF